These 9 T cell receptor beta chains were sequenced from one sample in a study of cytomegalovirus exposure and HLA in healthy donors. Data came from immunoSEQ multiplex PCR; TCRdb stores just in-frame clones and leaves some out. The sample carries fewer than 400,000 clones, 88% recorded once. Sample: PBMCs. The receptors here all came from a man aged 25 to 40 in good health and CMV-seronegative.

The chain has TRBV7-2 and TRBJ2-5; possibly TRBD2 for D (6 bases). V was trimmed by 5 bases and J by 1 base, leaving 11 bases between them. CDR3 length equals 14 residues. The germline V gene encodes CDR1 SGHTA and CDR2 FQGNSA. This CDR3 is CASSAGLLQETQYF. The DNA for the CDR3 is TGTGCCAGCAGCGCGGGACTTCTCCAAGAGACCCAGTACTTC.

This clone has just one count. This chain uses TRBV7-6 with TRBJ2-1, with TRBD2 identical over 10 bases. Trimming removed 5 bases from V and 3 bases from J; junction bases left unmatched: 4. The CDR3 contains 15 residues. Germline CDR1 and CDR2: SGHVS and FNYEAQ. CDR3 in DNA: TGTGCCAGCAGCCTTAGCGGGGGGAACTACAATGAGCAGTTCTTC. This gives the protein CASSLSGGNYNEQFF.

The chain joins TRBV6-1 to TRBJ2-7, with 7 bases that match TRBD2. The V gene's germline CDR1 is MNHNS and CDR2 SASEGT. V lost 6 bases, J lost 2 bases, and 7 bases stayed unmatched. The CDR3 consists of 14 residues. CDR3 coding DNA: TGTGCCAGCAGCCCAACGGGACTACCCTACGAGCAGTACTTC. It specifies CASSPTGLPYEQYF.

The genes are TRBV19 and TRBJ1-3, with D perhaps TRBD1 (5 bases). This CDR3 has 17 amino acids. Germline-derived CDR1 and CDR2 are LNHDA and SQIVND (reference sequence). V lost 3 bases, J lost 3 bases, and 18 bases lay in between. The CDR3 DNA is TGTGCCAGTAGTATCACGTTCAGATACAGGAGTGGAAACACCATATATTTT. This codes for CASSITFRYRSGNTIYF.

The CDR3 spells CASSQGARDRGYEQYF. The CDR3 nucleotides are TGCGCCAGCAGCCAAGGTGCGAGAGACAGGGGTTACGAGCAGTACTTC. The chain recombines TRBV4-3 with TRBJ2-7; TRBD1 agrees at 8 bases. V gave up 1 base and J gave up 4 bases; unmatched junction bases: 9. The CDR3 contains 16 residues. Per the germline V gene, CDR1 is LGHNA and CDR2 is YSLEER.

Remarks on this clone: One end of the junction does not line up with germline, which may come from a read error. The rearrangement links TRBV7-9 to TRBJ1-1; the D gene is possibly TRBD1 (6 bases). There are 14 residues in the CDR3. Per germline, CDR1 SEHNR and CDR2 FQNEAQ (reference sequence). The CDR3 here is CASSAERGNAEAFF. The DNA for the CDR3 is TGTGCCAGCAGCGCAGAGAGGGGGAACGCTGAAGCTTTCTTT.

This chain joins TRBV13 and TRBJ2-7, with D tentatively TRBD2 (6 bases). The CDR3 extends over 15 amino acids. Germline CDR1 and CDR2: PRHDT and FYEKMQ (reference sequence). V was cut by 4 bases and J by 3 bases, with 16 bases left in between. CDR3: CASSSPGEKNYEQYF. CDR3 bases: TGTGCCAGCAGCTCCCCGGGGGAAAAGAACTACGAGCAGTACTTC.

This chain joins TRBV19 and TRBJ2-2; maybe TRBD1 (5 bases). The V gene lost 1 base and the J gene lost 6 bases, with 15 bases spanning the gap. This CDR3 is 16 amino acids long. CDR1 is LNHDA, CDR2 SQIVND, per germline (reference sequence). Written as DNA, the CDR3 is TGTGCCAGTAGTATAGGTCTACAGGTTAACCCCGGGGAGCTGTTTTTT. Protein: CASSIGLQVNPGELFF.

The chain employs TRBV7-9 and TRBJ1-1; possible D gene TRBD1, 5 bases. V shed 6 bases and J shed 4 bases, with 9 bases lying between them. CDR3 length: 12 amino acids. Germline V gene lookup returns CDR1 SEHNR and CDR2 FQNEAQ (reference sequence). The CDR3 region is CASSQDSTEAFF. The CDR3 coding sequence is TGTGCCAGCAGTCAAGACAGCACTGAAGCTTTCTTT.